The clone carrying this T cell receptor (beta chain) was seen only once. The CDR3 is 14 amino acids. CDR1 is SGHTA, CDR2 FQGNSA, per germline. Germline trimming cut 3 bases from V and 6 bases from J; bases unmatched to any gene: 8. The data stem from a study of blood T cell repertoires in COVID-19. Original analysis: Amplification of reference gene primers provided the estimated nucleated cell counts. Some clones are missing from TCRdb's copy, which holds only in-frame ones; the method was immunoSEQ multiplex PCR. V and J calls and clone size come straight from that table; D and trimming were deduced from the DNA. The profile covers about 500,000 clones, with around nine tenths appearing a single time and less than 9% taken by the ten largest.

Sequencing input: peripheral blood. V and J are TRBV7-2 and TRBJ2-7; 7 nucleotides line up with TRBD2. This TCR was sampled from a woman aged 45-65 years with COVID-19, enrolled during active disease. The DNA for the CDR3 is TGTGCCAGCAGCTTGGCCCGGGAGGTCTGCGAGCAGTACTTC. Translation: CASSLAREVCEQYF.